The 28 T cell receptor beta chains below were found in one sample sequenced in a study of cytotoxic CD8 clonotypes in ibrutinib-treated CLL. Sequencing was performed with immunoSEQ multiplex PCR; in TCRdb, only in-frame clones are kept and a portion is missing. The profile shows a few hundred thousand clones, roughly 67% of them singletons. Specimen: PBMCs, collected after 36 months of ibrutinib treatment. The receptors shown here come from a human donor with chronic lymphocytic leukemia.

The chain couples TRBV6-6 to TRBJ2-5; 7 positions match TRBD1. The CDR3 runs 13 residues. The germline gives CDR1 MNHNY, CDR2 SVGAGI (reference sequence). Trimming removed 7 bases from V and 2 bases from J; junction bases left unmatched: 4. CDR3 DNA sequence: TGTGCCAGCACCCGGGACAGACAAGAGACCCAGTACTTC. It is translated as CASTRDRQETQYF.

V usage is TRBV11-2 and J usage is TRBJ1-1, with D possibly being TRBD1 (5 bases). The CDR3 runs to 13 residues. Germline CDR1 SGHAT, CDR2 FQNNGV. V was cut by 3 bases and J by 5 bases, with 10 bases left in between. This CDR3 reads CASSFWGGTEAFF. The CDR3, as DNA: TGTGCCAGCAGCTTTTGGGGGGGAACTGAAGCTTTCTTT. Combining the CDR3 with reference TRBV11-2 and TRBJ1-1 gives the whole variable domain EAGVAQSPRYKIIEKRQSVAFWCNPISGHATLYWYQQILGQGPKLLIQFQNNGVVDDSQLPKDRFSAERLKGVDSTLKIQPAKLEDSAVYLCASSFWGGTEAFFGQGTRLTVV.

This clone was seen a few times. The genes are TRBV27 and TRBJ2-1; TRBD2 might be the D (6 bases). This CDR3 is 14 amino acids long. V lost 2 bases and J lost 7, with 12 bases in between. Germline assignment: CDR1 MNHEY and CDR2 SMNVEV (reference sequence). CDR3 nucleotide sequence: TGTGCCAGCAGTTTAGTGGGGACTCGGAATGAGCAGTTCTTC. The encoded protein is CASSLVGTRNEQFF.

Comments on this clone: Germline is not matched at one junction end, which may reflect a read error. The chain carries TRBV5-4 and TRBJ2-7; 8 bases align to TRBD2. Germline loops: CDR1 SGHNT, CDR2 YYREEE (reference sequence). This CDR3 contains 15 residues. The CDR3 loop is CTSSPSGLVRSEQYF. CDR3 bases: TGTACCAGCAGCCCATCGGGACTAGTGAGATCCGAGCAGTACTTC.

This chain connects TRBV2 to TRBJ2-1, with TRBD2 identical over 13 bases. The J segment lost 8 bases and the V segment lost 7 bases, leaving 8 bases of the junction unmatched. Germline lookup yields CDR1 SNHLY and CDR2 FYNNEI. The CDR3 is made up of 15 amino acids. CDR3 amino acids: CASTVILAGGDEQFF. CDR3 nucleotide sequence: TGTGCCAGCACTGTCATACTAGCGGGAGGGGATGAGCAGTTCTTC. Drawing the rest from reference TRBV2 and TRBJ2-1, the complete variable domain is EPEVTQTPSHQVTQMGQEVILRCVPISNHLYFYWYRQILGQKVEFLVSFYNNEISEKSEIFDDQFSVERPDGSNFTLKIRSTKLEDSAMYFCASTVILAGGDEQFFGPGTRLTVL.

The chain recombines TRBV7-3 with TRBJ1-5; 8 bases agree with TRBD1. This CDR3 is built from 13 residues. Trimming took 5 bases from V and 5 from J; bases not matched to a gene: 2. CDR1 is SGHTA, CDR2 FQGTGA, per germline. The CDR3 DNA follows: TGTGCCAGCAGCCCGGACAGGGATCAGCCCCAGCATTTT. The encoded protein is CASSPDRDQPQHF.

The gene calls are TRBV11-3 and TRBJ2-5; D unclear. This CDR3 contains 13 residues. The V and J ends lost 5 bases and 2 bases respectively, with 9 bases between them. Germline V gene sequence: CDR1 SGHNT, CDR2 YENEEA. CDR3 amino acids: CASSRSGQETQYF. The CDR3 bases are TGTGCCAGCAGCCGTAGTGGGCAAGAGACCCAGTACTTC. The whole variable domain, filled in from reference TRBV11-3 and TRBJ2-5, reads EAGVVQSPRYKIIEKKQPVAFWCNPISGHNTLYWYLQNLGQGPELLIRYENEEAVDDSQLPKDRFSAERLKGVDSTLKIQPAELGDSAVYLCASSRSGQETQYFGPGTRLLVL.

There are a few counts of this clone. The chain joins TRBV25-1 to TRBJ1-1, with a possible D match to TRBD1 (5 bases). Germline V gene sequence: CDR1 MGHDK, CDR2 SYGVNS. Trimming took 0 bases from V and 11 from J, leaving 10 bases between them. The CDR3 sequence is 12 residues long. CDR3 residues: CASSEYGGTAFF. The CDR3 region has the DNA TGTGCCAGCAGTGAATACGGAGGGACGGCTTTCTTT.

The chain joins TRBV15 to TRBJ2-1; D is ambiguous. This CDR3 is built from 17 residues. Trimming removed 3 bases at V and 0 bases at J, with 15 bases between. Germline assignment: CDR1 LNHNV and CDR2 YYDKDF (reference sequence). The chain's CDR3 is CATSSVLGLSSYNEQFF. The DNA of the CDR3 is TGTGCCACCAGCAGCGTCCTAGGTTTGAGCTCCTACAATGAGCAGTTCTTC. The full variable domain, in which reference TRBV15 and TRBJ2-1 provide the parts outside the CDR3, is DAMVIQNPRYQVTQFGKPVTLSCSQTLNHNVMYWYQQKSSQAPKLLFHYYDKDFNNEADTPDNFQSRRPNTSFCFLDIRSPGLGDTAMYLCATSSVLGLSSYNEQFFGPGTRLTVL.

This chain joins TRBV4-1 and TRBJ2-6, with D unresolved. Germline V lookup: CDR1 MGHRA, CDR2 YSYEKL. The V and J ends lost 0 bases and 0 bases respectively, with 3 bases between them. This CDR3 spans 15 amino acids. Here the CDR3 reads CASSQDSSGANVLTF. In DNA form, the CDR3 reads TGCGCCAGCAGCCAAGATTCCTCTGGGGCCAACGTCCTGACTTTC.

The chain combines TRBV7-2 with TRBJ1-3; no firm D call. Germline V CDR1 and CDR2: SGHTA, FQGNSA. Deletions cut 5 bases from V and 3 bases from J, with 17 bases between. This CDR3 is 16 amino acids long. CDR3 nucleotide sequence: TGTGCCAGCAGCCCTAGTGGAGGGCGAGATGGAAACACCATATATTTT. Translated, it gives CASSPSGGRDGNTIYF.

The chain uses TRBV5-6 and TRBJ2-3; 16 bases are shared with TRBD2. V gave up 4 bases and J gave up 5 bases; unmatched junction bases: 10. The CDR3 contains 18 residues. Looked up from germline, CDR1 is SGHDT and CDR2 is YYEEEE. CDR3 protein: CASSPLGTSGRAGDTQYF. CDR3 DNA sequence: TGTGCCAGCAGCCCCTTGGGGACTAGCGGGAGGGCCGGAGATACGCAGTATTTT.

V usage is TRBV4-1 and J usage is TRBJ1-1; D gene ambiguous. Trimming took off 1 base at V and 0 bases at J, with 15 bases between the two ends. The CDR3 sequence is 17 residues long. The germline V gene has CDR1 MGHRA and CDR2 YSYEKL. DNA for the CDR3: TGCGCCAGCAGCCAAGTCTCTCCCACAAGAATGAACACTGAAGCTTTCTTT. This codes for CASSQVSPTRMNTEAFF.

The rearrangement links TRBV4-1 to TRBJ1-3, with 9 bases aligning to TRBD1. The CDR3 runs 17 residues. V trimming: 0 bases; J trimming: 0 bases; junction bases outside the gene matches: 3. The V gene's germline CDR1 is MGHRA and CDR2 YSYEKL. The CDR3 region has the DNA TGCGCCAGCAGCCAAGACGGACAGGGGACCTCTGGAAACACCATATATTTT. Protein sequence: CASSQDGQGTSGNTIYF.

This chain uses TRBV6-1 with TRBJ1-5; no definite D call. This CDR3 spans 15 amino acids. Germline V lookup: CDR1 MNHNS, CDR2 SASEGT. The germline V and J ends were trimmed by 5 bases and 2 bases, with 13 bases remaining between them. The CDR3 coding sequence is TGTGCCAGCAGTCTTGAGGGTCTAGGCAATCAGCCCCAGCATTTT. Translation: CASSLEGLGNQPQHF.

This chain joins TRBV11-2 and TRBJ2-5; D possibly corresponds to TRBD2 (5 bases). The CDR3 loop spans 13 amino acids. V was cut by 2 bases and J by 4 bases, with 8 bases left in between. Per the germline V gene, CDR1 is SGHAT and CDR2 is FQNNGV. Here the CDR3 reads CASSLSGRETQYF. The CDR3 coding sequence is TGTGCCAGCAGCTTAAGCGGTCGAGAGACCCAGTACTTC.

This clone was seen only a few times. The chain recombines TRBV7-9 with TRBJ2-7; 10 nucleotides match TRBD1. The V and J ends lost 2 bases and 4 bases, in that order; junction bases with no gene match: 5. The CDR3 spans 15 residues. The germline V gene encodes CDR1 SEHNR and CDR2 FQNEAQ (reference sequence). CDR3 sequence (DNA): TGTGCCAGCAGCTTACGGGGACAGGGGATTTACGAGCAGTACTTC. Residues: CASSLRGQGIYEQYF.

V gene TRBV4-3 combines with J gene TRBJ2-3; TRBD1 is a possible D gene (6 bases). Germline CDR1 LGHNA, CDR2 YSLEER. V was clipped by 6 bases and J by 1 base, with 20 bases between them. This CDR3 is 17 amino acids long. CDR3 DNA: TGCGCCAGCAGGCTTACCGACAGGCCTATCCGCACAGATACGCAGTATTTT. This sequence encodes CASRLTDRPIRTDTQYF.

The gene calls are TRBV7-2 and TRBJ2-7; possibly TRBD2 for D (6 bases). Germline CDR1 SGHTA, CDR2 FQGNSA. Between the trimmed V and J ends, which lost 3 bases and 0 bases, there was a span of 9 bases. The CDR3 is made up of 14 amino acids. The CDR3 region is CASSFRGSSYEQYF. The DNA for the CDR3 is TGTGCCAGCAGCTTCCGGGGGAGCTCCTACGAGCAGTACTTC.

The chain uses TRBV29-1 and TRBJ1-2; D possibly corresponds to TRBD1 (5 bases). V was clipped by 4 bases and J by 4 bases, with 13 bases between them. Per the germline V gene, CDR1 is SQVTM and CDR2 is ANQGSEA. The CDR3 extends over 13 amino acids. The CDR3 coding sequence is TGCAGCGTTGGGGGGAGAGGCCCCTATGGCTACACCTTC. It specifies CSVGGRGPYGYTF.

This chain links TRBV19 with TRBJ2-1, with no clear D. V dropped 3 bases and J dropped 6 bases, with 6 bases sitting between them. The CDR3 sequence is 12 residues long. Germline V gene data show CDR1 as LNHDA and CDR2 as SQIVND (reference sequence). This CDR3 reads CASSIISNEQFF. The DNA for the CDR3 is TGTGCCAGTAGTATTATTTCCAATGAGCAGTTCTTC. Based on the CDR3 plus reference TRBV19 and TRBJ2-1, the full variable domain is DGGITQSPKYLFRKEGQNVTLSCEQNLNHDAMYWYRQDPGQGLRLIYYSQIVNDFQKGDIAEGYSVSREKKESFPLTVTSAQKNPTAFYLCASSIISNEQFFGPGTRLTVL.

The chain is built from TRBV5-1 and TRBJ2-3; no clear D gene. Deletions cut 0 bases from V and 5 bases from J, with 10 bases between. Germline CDR1 reads SGHRS; CDR2 reads YFSETQ. The CDR3 covers 14 residues. The CDR3 DNA is TGCGCCAGCAGCTTGGGCCGAAACCTAGATACGCAGTATTTT. This sequence encodes CASSLGRNLDTQYF.

This clone was seen just once. V is TRBV27 and J is TRBJ2-3; D unresolved. CDR1 is MNHEY and CDR2 is SMNVEV in the germline V gene (reference sequence). The CDR3 runs to 14 residues. Trimming left V 2 bases short and J 6 bases short, with 12 bases between. Written as DNA, the CDR3 is TGTGCCAGCAGTTTAGGCGGTTTAATCGATACGCAGTATTTT. Translating it yields CASSLGGLIDTQYF.

The V call is TRBV2, the J call TRBJ2-7; D possibly corresponds to TRBD2 (6 bases). Trimming cost V 7 bases and J 3 bases, with 16 bases left between them. Germline CDR1 is SNHLY and CDR2 is FYNNEI. There are 14 residues in the CDR3. The CDR3 here is CASIRRQGGYEQYF. In nucleotides, the CDR3 is TGTGCCAGCATACGGCGCCAGGGAGGCTACGAGCAGTACTTC.

J is TRBJ1-2 and V is TRBV29-1, with 7 bases that match TRBD1. J lost 4 bases, V lost 6 bases, and 5 bases had no gene match. This CDR3 comprises 12 residues. Germline V gives CDR1 SQVTM, CDR2 ANQGSEA. In nucleotides, the CDR3 is TGCAGCGTCTTTGACAGGGTCTATGGCTACACCTTC. This sequence encodes CSVFDRVYGYTF.

This clone was seen only a few times. This chain links TRBV15 with TRBJ2-7; D gene ambiguous. The CDR3 sequence is 15 residues long. Germline lookup yields CDR1 LNHNV and CDR2 YYDKDF (reference sequence). Trimming pared 0 bases from V and 2 bases from J, leaving 11 bases between. CDR3 loop: CATSRDLLNAYEQYF. DNA for the CDR3: TGTGCCACCAGCAGAGACCTCCTTAATGCCTACGAGCAGTACTTC.

The rearrangement links TRBV4-1 to TRBJ2-2; D tentatively fits TRBD1 or TRBD2 (5 bases each). Germline values: CDR1 MGHRA, CDR2 YSYEKL. The CDR3 is 15 residues long. Trimming took 3 bases from V and 4 from J, leaving 12 bases between them. CDR3 nucleotides: TGCGCCAGCAGCCACCCCTCAGGGAGCACCGGGGAGCTGTTTTTT. Translation: CASSHPSGSTGELFF.

The V gene is TRBV29-1, the J gene TRBJ2-7, with 8 bases identical to TRBD1. Germline CDR1 SQVTM, CDR2 ANQGSEA. V shed 6 bases and J 7 bases; nucleotides not matched to a gene: 11. The CDR3 totals 13 residues. CDR3 in DNA: TGCAGCGTAGTGGACAGGGAGACTGGGGAGCAGTACTTC. The encoded protein is CSVVDRETGEQYF.